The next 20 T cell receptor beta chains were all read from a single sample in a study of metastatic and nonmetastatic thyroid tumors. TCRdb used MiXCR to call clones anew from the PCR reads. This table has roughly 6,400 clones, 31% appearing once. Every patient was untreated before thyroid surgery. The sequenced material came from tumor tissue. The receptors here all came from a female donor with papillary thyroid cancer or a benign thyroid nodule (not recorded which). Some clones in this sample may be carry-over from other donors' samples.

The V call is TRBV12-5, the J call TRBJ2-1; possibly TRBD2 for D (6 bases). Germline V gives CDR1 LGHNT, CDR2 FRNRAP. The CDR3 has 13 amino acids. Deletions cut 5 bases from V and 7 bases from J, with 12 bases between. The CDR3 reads CASGPRGVNEQFF. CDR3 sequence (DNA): TGTGCTAGTGGTCCGCGCGGGGTTAATGAGCAGTTCTTC.

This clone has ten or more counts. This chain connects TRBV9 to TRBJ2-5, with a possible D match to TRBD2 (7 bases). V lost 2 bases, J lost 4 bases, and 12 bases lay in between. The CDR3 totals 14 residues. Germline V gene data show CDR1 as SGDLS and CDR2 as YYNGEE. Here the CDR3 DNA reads TGTGCCAGCAGCGTCGGGGGGCTGGGAGAGACCCAGTACTTC. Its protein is CASSVGGLGETQYF.

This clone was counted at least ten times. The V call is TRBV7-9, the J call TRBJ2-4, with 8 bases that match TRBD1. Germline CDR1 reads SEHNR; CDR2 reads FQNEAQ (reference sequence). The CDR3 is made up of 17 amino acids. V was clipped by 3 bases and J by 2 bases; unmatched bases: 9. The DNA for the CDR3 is TGTGCCAGCAGCTTCGACAGGGGTGGAGTGTCCAAAAACATTCAGTACTTC. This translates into CASSFDRGGVSKNIQYF.

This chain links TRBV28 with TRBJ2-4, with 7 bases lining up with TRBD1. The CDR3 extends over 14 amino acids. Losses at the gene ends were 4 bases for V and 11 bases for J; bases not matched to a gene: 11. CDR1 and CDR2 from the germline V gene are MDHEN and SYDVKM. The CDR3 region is CASSCEGAGCVQYF. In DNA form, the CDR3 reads TGTGCCAGCAGTTGTGAGGGGGCAGGGTGTGTTCAGTACTTC.

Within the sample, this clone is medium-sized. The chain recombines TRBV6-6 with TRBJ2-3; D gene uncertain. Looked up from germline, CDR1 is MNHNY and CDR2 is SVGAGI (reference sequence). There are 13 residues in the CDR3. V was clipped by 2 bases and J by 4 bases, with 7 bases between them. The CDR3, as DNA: TGTGCCAGCAGTTACCTTGTCTCAGATACGCAGTATTTT. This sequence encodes CASSYLVSDTQYF.

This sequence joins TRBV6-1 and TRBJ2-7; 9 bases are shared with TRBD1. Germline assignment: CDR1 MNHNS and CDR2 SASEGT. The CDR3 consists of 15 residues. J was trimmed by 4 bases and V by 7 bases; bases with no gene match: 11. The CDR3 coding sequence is TGTGCCAGCACTCAGACACAGGGGGCGGGGTACGAGCAGTACTTC. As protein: CASTQTQGAGYEQYF.

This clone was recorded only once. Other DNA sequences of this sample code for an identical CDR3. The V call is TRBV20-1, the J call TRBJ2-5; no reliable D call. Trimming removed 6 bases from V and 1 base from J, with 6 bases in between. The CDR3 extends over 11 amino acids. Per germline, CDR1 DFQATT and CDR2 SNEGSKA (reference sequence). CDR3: CSARLQETQYF. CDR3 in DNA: TGCAGTGCGAGACTCCAAGAGACCCAGTACTTC.

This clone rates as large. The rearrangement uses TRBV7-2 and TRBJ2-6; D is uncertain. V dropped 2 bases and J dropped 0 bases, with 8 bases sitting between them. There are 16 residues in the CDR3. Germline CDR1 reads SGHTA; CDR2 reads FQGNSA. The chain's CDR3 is CASSLYSPSGANVLTF. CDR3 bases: TGTGCCAGCAGCTTATACTCTCCCTCTGGGGCCAACGTCCTGACTTTC.

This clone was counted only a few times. The CDR3 DNA reads as TGTGCCAGCAGTTTAGGGCTAGCCTACGAGCAGTACTTC. Protein product: CASSLGLAYEQYF. The chain joins TRBV12-3 or TRBV12-4 to TRBJ2-7; D gene unclear. The V gene lost 1 base and the J gene lost 2 bases, with 6 bases spanning the gap. The CDR3 totals 13 residues.

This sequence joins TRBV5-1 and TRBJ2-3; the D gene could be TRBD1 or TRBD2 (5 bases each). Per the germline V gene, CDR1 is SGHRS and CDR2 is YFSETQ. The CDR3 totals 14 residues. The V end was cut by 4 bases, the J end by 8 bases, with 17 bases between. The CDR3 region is CASSRDGVNPTQYF. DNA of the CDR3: TGCGCCAGCAGCCGGGACGGAGTCAACCCTACGCAGTATTTT.

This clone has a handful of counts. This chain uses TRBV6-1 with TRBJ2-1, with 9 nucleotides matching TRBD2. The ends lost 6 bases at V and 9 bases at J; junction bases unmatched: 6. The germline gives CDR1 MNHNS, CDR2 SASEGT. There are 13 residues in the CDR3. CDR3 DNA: TGTGCCAGCAGGTTGCGGGAGGGAGGTGAGCAGTTCTTC. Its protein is CASRLREGGEQFF.

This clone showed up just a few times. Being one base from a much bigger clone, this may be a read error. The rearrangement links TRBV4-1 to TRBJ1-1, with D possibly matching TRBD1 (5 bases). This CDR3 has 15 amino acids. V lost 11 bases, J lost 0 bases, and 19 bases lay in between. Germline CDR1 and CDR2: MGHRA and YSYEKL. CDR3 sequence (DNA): TGCGCCGACAGCCAACCCGGGACCCTGAACACTGAAGCTTTCTTT. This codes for CADSQPGTLNTEAFF.

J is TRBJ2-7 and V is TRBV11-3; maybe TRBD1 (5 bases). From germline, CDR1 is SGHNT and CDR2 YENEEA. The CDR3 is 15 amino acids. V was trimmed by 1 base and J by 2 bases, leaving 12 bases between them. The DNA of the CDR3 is TGTGCCAGCAGCTTAGTGGCAGGACATACCTACGAGCAGTACTTC. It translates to CASSLVAGHTYEQYF.

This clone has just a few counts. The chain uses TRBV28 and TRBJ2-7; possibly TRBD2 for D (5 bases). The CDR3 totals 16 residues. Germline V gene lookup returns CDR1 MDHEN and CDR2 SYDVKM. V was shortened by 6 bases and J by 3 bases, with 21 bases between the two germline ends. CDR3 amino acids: CASSSTSGPRGYEQYF. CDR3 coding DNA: TGTGCCAGCAGCTCTACTTCCGGCCCCCGGGGCTACGAGCAGTACTTC.

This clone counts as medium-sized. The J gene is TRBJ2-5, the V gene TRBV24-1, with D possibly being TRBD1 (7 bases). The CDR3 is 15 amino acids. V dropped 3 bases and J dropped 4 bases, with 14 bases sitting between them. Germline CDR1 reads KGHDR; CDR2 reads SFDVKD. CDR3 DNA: TGTGCCACCAGTGATCCAGGGGGAGGTCGAGAGACCCAGTACTTC. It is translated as CATSDPGGGRETQYF.

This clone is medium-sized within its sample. The DNA for the CDR3 is TGTGCCAGCAGACCACCGGGGGGGGGGAACACTGAAGCTTTCTTT. Its translation is CASRPPGGGNTEAFF. The chain has TRBV6-1 and TRBJ1-1, with TRBD1 as a possible D gene (5 bases). This CDR3 comprises 15 residues. V was clipped by 6 bases and J by 1 base, with 15 bases between them. Germline V gene sequence: CDR1 MNHNS, CDR2 SASEGT.

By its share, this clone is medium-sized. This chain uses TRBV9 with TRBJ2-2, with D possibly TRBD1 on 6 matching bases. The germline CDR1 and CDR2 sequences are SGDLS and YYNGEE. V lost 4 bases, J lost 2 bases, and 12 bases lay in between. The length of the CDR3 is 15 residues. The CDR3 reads CASSQRQENTGELFF. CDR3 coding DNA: TGTGCCAGCAGCCAACGACAGGAAAACACCGGGGAGCTGTTTTTT.

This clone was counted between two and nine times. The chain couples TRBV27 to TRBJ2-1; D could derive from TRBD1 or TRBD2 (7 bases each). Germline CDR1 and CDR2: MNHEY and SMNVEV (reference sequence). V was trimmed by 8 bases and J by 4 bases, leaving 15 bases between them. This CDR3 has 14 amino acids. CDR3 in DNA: TGTGCCAGCCCCCGGCAGGGGGGGTACAATGAGCAGTTCTTC. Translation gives CASPRQGGYNEQFF.

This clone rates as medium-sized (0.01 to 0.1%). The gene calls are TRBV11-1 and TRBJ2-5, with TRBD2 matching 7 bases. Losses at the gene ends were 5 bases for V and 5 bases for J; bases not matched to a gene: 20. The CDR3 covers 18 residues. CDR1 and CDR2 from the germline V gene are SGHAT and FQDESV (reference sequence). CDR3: CASSLTGTLTAGTETQYF. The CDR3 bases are TGTGCCAGCAGCCTGACCGGGACCCTAACAGCGGGAACCGAGACCCAGTACTTC.

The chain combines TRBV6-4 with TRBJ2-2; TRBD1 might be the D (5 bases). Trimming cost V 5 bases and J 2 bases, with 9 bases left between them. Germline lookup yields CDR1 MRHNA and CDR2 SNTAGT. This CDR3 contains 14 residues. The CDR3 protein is CASSLQGNTGELFF. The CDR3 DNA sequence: TGTGCCAGCAGTCTCCAGGGAAACACCGGGGAGCTGTTTTTT.